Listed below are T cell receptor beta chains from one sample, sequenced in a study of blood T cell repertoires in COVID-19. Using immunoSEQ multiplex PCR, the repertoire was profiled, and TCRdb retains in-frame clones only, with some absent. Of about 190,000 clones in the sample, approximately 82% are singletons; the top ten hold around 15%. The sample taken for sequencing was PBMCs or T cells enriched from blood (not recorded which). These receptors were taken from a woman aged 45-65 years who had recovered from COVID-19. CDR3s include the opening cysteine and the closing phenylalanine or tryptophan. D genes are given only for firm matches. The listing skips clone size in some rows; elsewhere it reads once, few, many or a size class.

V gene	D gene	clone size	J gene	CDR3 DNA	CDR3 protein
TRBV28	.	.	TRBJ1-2	TGTGCCAGGATCGTAGCCCTTAACTATGGCTACACCTTC	CARIVALNYGYTF
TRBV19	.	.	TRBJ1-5	TGTGCCAGTAGGTGGGGGGGTAATCAGCCCCAGCATTTT	CASRWGGNQPQHF
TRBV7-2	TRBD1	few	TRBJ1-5	TGTGCCAGCAGCTTGATGACAGGGGGTAGCAATCAGCCCCAGCATTTT	CASSLMTGGSNQPQHF
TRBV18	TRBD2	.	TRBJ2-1	TGTGCCAGCTCACCAAATACCTGGACTAGAAATTTTAATGAGCAGTTCTTC	CASSPNTWTRNFNEQFF
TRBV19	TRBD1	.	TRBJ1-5	TGTGCCAGTAGTCCTCCGGGACAGGGCCTCAATCAGCCCCAGCATTTT	CASSPPGQGLNQPQHF
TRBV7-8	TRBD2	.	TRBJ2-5	TGTGCCAGCAGCTTTTCTTCTCTCGGGACTAGTCAACGTCGTGAGACCCAGTACTTC	CASSFSSLGTSQRRETQYF
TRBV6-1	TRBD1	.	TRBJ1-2	TGTGCCAGCAGTGAAGCACGGGACAGGCGCGCCGAGGGCTACACCTTC	CASSEARDRRAEGYTF
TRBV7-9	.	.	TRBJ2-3	TGTGCCAGCAGCTTTCTGGGGAGGGATACGCAGTATTTT	CASSFLGRDTQYF
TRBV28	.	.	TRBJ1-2	TGTGCCAGCAGAACAGGACGTGGCTACACCTTC	CASRTGRGYTF
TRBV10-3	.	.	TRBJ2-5	TGTGCCATCAGTACGACAGGGGAGGGGGAGACCCAGTACTTC	CAISTTGEGETQYF
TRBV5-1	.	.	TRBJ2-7	TGCGCCAGCAGCTTGGACAGGAACTACGAGCAGTACTTC	CASSLDRNYEQYF
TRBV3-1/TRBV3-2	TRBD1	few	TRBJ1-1	TGTGCCAGCAGCCAAACAGGGGCCACTGAAGCTTTCTTT	CASSQTGATEAFF
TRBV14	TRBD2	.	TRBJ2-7	TGTGCCAGCCGGCCTAGCGGGAGTCGTGAGCAGTACTTC	CASRPSGSREQYF
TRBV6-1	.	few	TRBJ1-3	TGTGCCAGCAGTGCCGCAGGGGATTCCGGCCTTGTCTCTGGAAACACCATATATTTT	CASSAAGDSGLVSGNTIYF
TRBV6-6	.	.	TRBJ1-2	TGTGCCAGCAGTTACTCGTCGGGGGGCGCAGGTTTTGGCTACACCTTC	CASSYSSGGAGFGYTF
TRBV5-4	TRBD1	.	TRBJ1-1	TGTGCCAGCAGCTTGGCTTGGACAGGGCGGAACACTGAAGCTTTCTTT	CASSLAWTGRNTEAFF
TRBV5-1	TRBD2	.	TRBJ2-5	TGCGCCAGCAGCTTGGTGCGGGGGATAGGTGTGGAGACCCAGTACTTC	CASSLVRGIGVETQYF
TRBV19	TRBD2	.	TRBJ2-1	TGTGCCAGTAGCAGGACTAGCGGGATGGTCTATGAGCAGTTCTTC	CASSRTSGMVYEQFF
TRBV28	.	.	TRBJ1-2	TGTGCCAGCAGTTCAGACGTGGGGCAGCGGGGGGTCTTTGGCTACACCTTC	CASSSDVGQRGVFGYTF
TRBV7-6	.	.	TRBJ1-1	TGTGCCAGCAGCTTAGGGAGGAACACTGAAGCTTTCTTT	CASSLGRNTEAFF
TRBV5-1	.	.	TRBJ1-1	TGCGCCAGCAGTGGAGTTCTGAACACTGAAGCTTTCTTT	CASSGVLNTEAFF
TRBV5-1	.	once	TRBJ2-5	TGCGCCAGCAGCTTAACTAGCCAAGAGACCCAGTACTTC	CASSLTSQETQYF
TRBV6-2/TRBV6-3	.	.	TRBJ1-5	TGTGCCAGCAGTTACGGGCTGAATCTGGCAGGGAATCAGCCCCAGCATTTT	CASSYGLNLAGNQPQHF
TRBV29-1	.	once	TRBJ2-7	TGCAGCGTTGAAACGGGAAGGACGACCTCCTACGAGCAGTACTTC	CSVETGRTTSYEQYF
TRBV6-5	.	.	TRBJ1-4	TGTGCCAGCAAGCGGATTTCAACTAATGAAAAACTGTTTTTT	CASKRISTNEKLFF
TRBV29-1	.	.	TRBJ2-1	TGCAGCGTTGCCCGGACAACAGGCGGCAATGAGCAGTTCTTC	CSVARTTGGNEQFF
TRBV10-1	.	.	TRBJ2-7	TGCGCCAGCAGTGATCCACAGGGTTACGAGCAGTACTTC	CASSDPQGYEQYF
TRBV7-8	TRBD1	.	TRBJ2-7	TGTGCCAGCAGCTCGAGGGACAGTACCTACGAGCAGTACTTC	CASSSRDSTYEQYF
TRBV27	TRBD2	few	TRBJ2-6	TGTGCCAGCAGAGGCACTAGCGGTTATAATTCTGGGGCCAACGTCCTGACTTTC	CASRGTSGYNSGANVLTF
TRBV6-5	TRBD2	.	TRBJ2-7	TGTGCCAGCAGCCCCGGACTAGCGGGAGGCTACGAGCAGTACTTC	CASSPGLAGGYEQYF
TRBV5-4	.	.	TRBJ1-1	TGTGCCAGCAGCGGGTACAGCCCCGAGCAGGCTTTCTTT	CASSGYSPEQAFF
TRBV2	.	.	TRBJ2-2	TGTGCCAGCGCCCAACGACCAGGGGCCGGGGAGCTGTTTTTT	CASAQRPGAGELFF
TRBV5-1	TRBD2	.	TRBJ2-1	TGCGCCAGCAGCTTGCGTGGTAGCGGGGTCCACAATGAGCAGTTCTTC	CASSLRGSGVHNEQFF
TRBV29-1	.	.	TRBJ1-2	TGCAGCGTTGACAGGGGCCAGAGCTACACCTTC	CSVDRGQSYTF
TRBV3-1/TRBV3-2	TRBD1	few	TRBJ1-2	TGTGCCAGCAGCCAAGGGGGACAGGGGAACTATGGCTACACCTTC	CASSQGGQGNYGYTF
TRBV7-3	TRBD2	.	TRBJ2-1	TGTGCCAGCAGCTTAGGTAGCGGGAGTCAGGGTGAGCAGTTCTTC	CASSLGSGSQGEQFF
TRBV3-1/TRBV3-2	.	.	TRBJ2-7	TGTGCCAGCAGCCGTTCAGTAGCACTCTCCTACGAGCAGTACTTC	CASSRSVALSYEQYF